What follows describes a single T cell receptor beta chain. This table comes from immunoSEQ multiplex PCR, and its TCRdb copy is limited to in-frame clones, with some not included. The sample has around 110,000 clones, over 80% seen once. Germline V gene lookup returns CDR1 SGHDT and CDR2 YYEEEE. This CDR3 is built from 14 residues. V shed 4 bases, J shed 1 base, and the junction held 3 bases outside the gene matches. These data originate in a study of T cell responses to AZD1222 COVID-19 vaccine. This chain uses TRBV5-6 with TRBJ1-1; 8 bases are shared with TRBD1. The sequencing here drew on peripheral blood, taken 28 days after the second AZD1222 dose. The clonotype was recovered from an adult who received the AZD1222 COVID-19 vaccine. Here the CDR3 DNA reads TGTGCCAGCAGCGGCGGGACAGGGAACACTGAAGCTTTCTTT. It codes for CASSGGTGNTEAFF. Looking up the rest from reference TRBV5-6 and TRBJ1-1 gives the full variable domain: DAGVTQSPTHLIKTRGQQVTLRCSPKSGHDTVSWYQQALGQGPQFIFQYYEEEERQRGNFPDRFSGHQFPNYSSELNVNALLLGDSALYLCASSGGTGNTEAFFGQGTRLTVV.